The 16 T cell receptor beta chains below were found in one sample sequenced in a study of CD8 T cells in Susac syndrome. It was with random hexamers that roughly 0.5 to 1 ug RNA was reverse transcribed. Each CDR3 protein is one row after TCRdb ran MiXCR on the immunoSEQ multiplex PCR reads. The sample has a few hundred thousand distinct CDR3 sequences, 70% to 90% seen once; the top ten hold roughly 0.21%. The sample was CD8+ T cells from PBMCs. The receptors come from a human donor with multiple sclerosis.

This chain joins TRBV20-1 and TRBJ2-3; a possible D gene is TRBD1 (7 bases). CDR3 size: 16 residues. Germline loops: CDR1 DFQATT, CDR2 SNEGSKA (reference sequence). The ends were cut back, 0 bases at V and 2 bases at J, with 15 bases in the middle. As DNA, the CDR3 is TGCAGTGCTAGAGATCTGGAGGGGGCAATCACAGATACGCAGTATTTT. Translation gives CSARDLEGAITDTQYF.

The V and J genes are TRBV28 and TRBJ2-1, with D maybe TRBD2 (5 bases). The CDR3 has 11 residues. Trimming shortened V by 11 bases and J by 6 bases, and 11 bases separated the two germline ends. Germline CDR1 is MDHEN and CDR2 is SYDVKM. The CDR3 region is CAWTRGNEQFF. The CDR3 DNA is TGTGCCTGGACCCGGGGCAATGAGCAGTTCTTC.

This clonotype has only one observation. The chain links TRBV7-8 to TRBJ2-5; the D gene is possibly TRBD1 (6 bases). Germline V gives CDR1 SGHVS, CDR2 FQNEAQ. Trimming shortened V by 5 bases and J by 1 base, and 14 bases separated the two germline ends. The CDR3 is 15 residues long. In DNA, the CDR3 is TGTGCCAGCAGCCCTGAGGACAGAAGCCAAGAGACCCAGTACTTC. Its translation: CASSPEDRSQETQYF.

The chain employs TRBV24-1 and TRBJ1-2; D not certain. Per the germline V gene, CDR1 is KGHDR and CDR2 is SFDVKD. V was trimmed by 5 bases and J by 4 bases, leaving 4 bases between them. The CDR3 spans 11 residues. CDR3 sequence (DNA): TGTGCCACCAGTGGCGGCTATGGCTACACCTTC. This translates into CATSGGYGYTF.

This chain joins TRBV5-6 and TRBJ2-1; 7 bases are shared with TRBD1. In germline, CDR1 is SGHDT, CDR2 YYEEEE. After removal of 4 bases from V and 8 bases from J, the junction contained 21 bases not matched to a gene. The CDR3 contains 18 residues. CDR3: CASSQVEHRGSKFYEQFF. CDR3 nucleotide sequence: TGTGCCAGCAGCCAAGTTGAGCACAGGGGTAGTAAATTCTATGAGCAGTTCTTC.

Written as DNA, the CDR3 is TGTGCCACCGGGCGGGAGGCGGACTACAATGAGCAGTTCTTC. Translation: CATGREADYNEQFF. The rearrangement uses TRBV24-1 and TRBJ2-1, with 8 bases that match TRBD2. CDR1 and CDR2 from the germline V gene are KGHDR and SFDVKD. The CDR3 totals 14 residues. V trimming: 9 bases; J trimming: 3 bases; junction bases outside the gene matches: 6.

The gene calls are TRBV19 and TRBJ1-2; weak D call: TRBD1 (6 bases). The CDR3 extends over 14 amino acids. Deletions cut 7 bases from V and 5 bases from J, with 17 bases between. CDR1 is LNHDA and CDR2 is SQIVND in the germline V gene (reference sequence). The CDR3 nucleotides read TGTGCCAGTATAAGTGTCGGGGGGGCTTATGGCTACACCTTC. It yields the protein CASISVGGAYGYTF.

The chain employs TRBV19 and TRBJ1-2; possibly TRBD1 for D (5 bases). This CDR3 contains 12 residues. CDR1 is LNHDA and CDR2 is SQIVND in the germline V gene (reference sequence). V was clipped by 5 bases and J by 7 bases, with 11 bases between them. The CDR3, as DNA: TGTGCCAGTAGTGGGGACCTCCTTGGCTACACCTTC. This encodes CASSGDLLGYTF. Drawing the rest from reference TRBV19 and TRBJ1-2, the complete variable domain is DGGITQSPKYLFRKEGQNVTLSCEQNLNHDAMYWYRQDPGQGLRLIYYSQIVNDFQKGDIAEGYSVSREKKESFPLTVTSAQKNPTAFYLCASSGDLLGYTFGSGTRLTVV.

This clonotype was observed once. This rearrangement joins TRBV15 to TRBJ2-7; 12 nucleotides agree with TRBD2. Germline CDR1 reads LNHNV; CDR2 reads YYDKDF (reference sequence). The CDR3 covers 16 residues. V dropped 5 bases and J dropped 2; count of bases not matched to a gene: 7. The DNA for the CDR3 is TGTGCCACCAGCCCAACTGGACTAGCGGGAACCTACGAGCAGTACTTC. Translated, it gives CATSPTGLAGTYEQYF.

The chain is built from TRBV7-3 and TRBJ2-5; no clear D gene. The V and J ends lost 5 bases and 5 bases respectively, with 12 bases between them. The V gene's germline CDR1 is SGHTA and CDR2 FQGTGA. The length of the CDR3 is 13 residues. The CDR3 sequence is CASSPSGSETQYF. The CDR3 DNA reads as TGTGCCAGCAGCCCCTCCGGGTCGGAGACCCAGTACTTC.

This chain uses TRBV11-2 with TRBJ2-1, with D unclear. Germline assignment: CDR1 SGHAT and CDR2 FQNNGV. The CDR3 is made up of 14 amino acids. V was clipped by 5 bases and J by 7 bases, with 15 bases between them. Here the CDR3 reads CASSVDISWNEQFF. CDR3 DNA sequence: TGTGCCAGCAGCGTCGACATATCGTGGAATGAGCAGTTCTTC.

This chain connects TRBV27 to TRBJ1-2; 7 bases match TRBD1. The CDR3 loop spans 19 amino acids. Germline V gene lookup returns CDR1 MNHEY and CDR2 SMNVEV (reference sequence). Losses at the gene ends were 1 base for V and 0 bases for J; bases not matched to a gene: 14. This chain's CDR3 is CASSLWGGTDIVANYGYTF. The DNA for the CDR3 is TGTGCCAGCAGTTTATGGGGCGGGACAGACATAGTCGCTAACTATGGCTACACCTTC.

The rearrangement links TRBV6-1 to TRBJ2-7; D is undetermined. V was clipped by 2 bases and J by 1 base, with 12 bases between them. The CDR3 is made up of 15 amino acids. CDR1 is MNHNS and CDR2 is SASEGT in the germline V gene. CDR3 bases: TGTGCCAGCAGTGAATCAGTGGGTGCGTCCTACGAGCAGTACTTC. Its translation is CASSESVGASYEQYF.

This clonotype was recorded only once. One end of the junction fails to match germline, which may point to a read error. This chain uses TRBV14 with TRBJ2-2, with TRBD2 identical over 8 bases. The CDR3 contains 11 residues. CDR1 is SGHDN, CDR2 FVKESK, per germline. The CDR3 spells CANSGGRELFF. CDR3 bases: TGTGCCAACAGCGGGGGAAGGGAGCTGTTTTTT.

The V call is TRBV29-1, the J call TRBJ2-3; 12 bases are a match to TRBD2. V lost 1 base and J lost 0; bases outside the gene matches: 14. Germline V gene sequence: CDR1 SQVTM, CDR2 ANQGSEA. This CDR3 contains 20 residues. CDR3 region: CSVEVRTSGKINPSTDTQYF. The CDR3 DNA is TGCAGCGTTGAAGTGCGGACTAGCGGGAAGATAAACCCTAGCACAGATACGCAGTATTTT.

The gene calls are TRBV4-1 and TRBJ1-5; TRBD1 might be the D (5 bases). Trimming left V 1 base short and J 5 bases short, with 15 bases between. The CDR3 consists of 16 residues. Germline values: CDR1 MGHRA, CDR2 YSYEKL. CDR3 region: CASSQVQEAADQPQHF. CDR3 coding DNA: TGCGCCAGCAGCCAAGTACAGGAGGCAGCGGATCAGCCCCAGCATTTT.